This paragraph reports one TCR beta chain. The antigen remains unidentified. This specimen comes from a study of blood T cells in healthy people across ages. Samples each had at least 6 micrograms of total RNA extracted. General study results and limits: TCR beta diversity correlated strongly with naive T cell percentage. In long-lived donors, naive CD4+ cell counts and diversity exceeded those of aged donors.

Through a sample-barcoded 5' primer and a J-beta primer mix, a second PCR was run for roughly 6 to 12 cycles. TCRdb re-called the 5' RACE reads with MiXCR, one entry per CDR3 protein. The table lists fewer than 750,000 distinct CDR3 sequences, roughly half of them singletons. V was shortened by 3 bases and J by 7 bases, with 13 bases between the two germline ends. The CDR3 has 14 amino acids. Germline V gene sequence: CDR1 MNHEY, CDR2 SVGEGT. The sequenced material came from blood. V is TRBV6-2 or TRBV6-3 and J is TRBJ1-5; D not resolved. The TCR was taken from a woman aged 80 or over in good health. The CDR3 region has the DNA TGTGCCAGCAGTTATGTAGGACTGGGACAGCCCCAGCATTTT. It codes for CASSYVGLGQPQHF.